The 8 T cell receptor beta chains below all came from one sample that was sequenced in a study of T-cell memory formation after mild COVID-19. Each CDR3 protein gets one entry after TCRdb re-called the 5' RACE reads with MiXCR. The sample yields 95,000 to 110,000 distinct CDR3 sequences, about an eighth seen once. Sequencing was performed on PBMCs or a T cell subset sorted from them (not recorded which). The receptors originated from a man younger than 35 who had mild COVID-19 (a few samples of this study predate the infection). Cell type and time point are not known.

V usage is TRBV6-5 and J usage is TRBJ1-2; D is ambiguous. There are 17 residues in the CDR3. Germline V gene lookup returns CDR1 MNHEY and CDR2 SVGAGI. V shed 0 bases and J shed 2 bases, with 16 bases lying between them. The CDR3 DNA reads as TGTGCCAGCAGTTACTCAGGGTGGAGGGAGAGAAACTATGGCTACACCTTC. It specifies CASSYSGWRERNYGYTF.

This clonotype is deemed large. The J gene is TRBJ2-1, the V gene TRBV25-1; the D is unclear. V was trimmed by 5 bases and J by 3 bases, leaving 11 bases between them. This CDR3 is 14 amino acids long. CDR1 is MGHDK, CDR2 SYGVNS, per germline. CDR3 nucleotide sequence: TGTGCCAGCAGTCAGTCCGACTTCTACAATGAGCAGTTCTTC. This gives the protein CASSQSDFYNEQFF.

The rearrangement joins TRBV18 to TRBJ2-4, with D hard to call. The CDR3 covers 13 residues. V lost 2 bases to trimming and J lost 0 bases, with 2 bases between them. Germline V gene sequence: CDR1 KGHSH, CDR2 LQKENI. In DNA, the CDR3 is TGTGCCAGCTCACCAGAAGCCAAAAACATTCAGTACTTC. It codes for CASSPEAKNIQYF.

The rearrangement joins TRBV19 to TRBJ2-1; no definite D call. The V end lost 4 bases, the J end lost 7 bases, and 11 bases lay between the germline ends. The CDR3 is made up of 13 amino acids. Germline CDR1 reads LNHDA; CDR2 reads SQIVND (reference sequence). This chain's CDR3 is CASSNGPANEQFF. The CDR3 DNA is TGTGCCAGTAGTAACGGTCCAGCAAATGAGCAGTTCTTC. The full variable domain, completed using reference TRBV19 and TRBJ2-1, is DGGITQSPKYLFRKEGQNVTLSCEQNLNHDAMYWYRQDPGQGLRLIYYSQIVNDFQKGDIAEGYSVSREKKESFPLTVTSAQKNPTAFYLCASSNGPANEQFFGPGTRLTVL.

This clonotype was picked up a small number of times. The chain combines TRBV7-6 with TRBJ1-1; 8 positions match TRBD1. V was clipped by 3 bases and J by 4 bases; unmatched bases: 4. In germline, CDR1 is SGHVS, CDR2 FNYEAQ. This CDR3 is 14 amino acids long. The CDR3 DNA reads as TGTGCCAGCAGCTTTCAGGACAGGGCCACTGAAGCTTTCTTT. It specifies CASSFQDRATEAFF.

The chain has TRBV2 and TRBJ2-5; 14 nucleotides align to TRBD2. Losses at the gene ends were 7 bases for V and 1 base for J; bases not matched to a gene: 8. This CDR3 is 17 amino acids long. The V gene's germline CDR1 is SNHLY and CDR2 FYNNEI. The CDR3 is CASIAGLAGEPQETQYF. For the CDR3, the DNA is TGTGCCAGCATTGCGGGACTAGCGGGGGAACCCCAAGAGACCCAGTACTTC.

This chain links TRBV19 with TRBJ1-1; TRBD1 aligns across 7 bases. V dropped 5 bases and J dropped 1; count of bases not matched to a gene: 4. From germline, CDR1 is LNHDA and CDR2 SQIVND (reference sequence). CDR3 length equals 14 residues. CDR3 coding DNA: TGTGCCAGTAGTCCGGGACAGCGGAACACTGAAGCTTTCTTT. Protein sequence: CASSPGQRNTEAFF. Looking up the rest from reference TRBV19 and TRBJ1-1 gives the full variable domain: DGGITQSPKYLFRKEGQNVTLSCEQNLNHDAMYWYRQDPGQGLRLIYYSQIVNDFQKGDIAEGYSVSREKKESFPLTVTSAQKNPTAFYLCASSPGQRNTEAFFGQGTRLTVV.

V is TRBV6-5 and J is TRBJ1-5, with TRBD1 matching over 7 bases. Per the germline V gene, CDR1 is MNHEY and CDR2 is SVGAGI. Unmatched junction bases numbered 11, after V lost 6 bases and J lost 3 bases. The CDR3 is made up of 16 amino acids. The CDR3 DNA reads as TGTGCCAGCAGCCCCGAGGGGGACAGCTACAATCAGCCCCAGCATTTT. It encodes CASSPEGDSYNQPQHF.